The rows below give T cell receptor beta chains drawn from one sample of a study of blood T cell repertoires in COVID-19. Method: immunoSEQ multiplex PCR; TCRdb's copy keeps in-frame clones and lacks some. The table has roughly 150,000 clones, roughly four fifths seen once. The sample was peripheral blood. These receptors originate from a woman aged 80 or over with acute or convalescent COVID-19. Each CDR3 is given without its conserved first and last residue. Fields, in order: clone size, V gene, J gene, CDR3 protein. Clone size is not always given. Where it is, it says once, few, many or a class for expanded clones.

NA	TRBV6-2/TRBV6-3	TRBJ1-2	ASSYSGWGAGAYGYT
NA	TRBV5-1	TRBJ1-2	ASSVQGSNYGYT
NA	TRBV9	TRBJ2-1	ASSVGGLAYNEQF
NA	TRBV27	TRBJ1-6	ASSPGQGRSPLH
few	TRBV12-5	TRBJ1-2	ASGLQTDYGYT
few	TRBV13	TRBJ2-5	ASSSSGQETQY
NA	TRBV5-1	TRBJ1-2	ASSFSGDGYT
NA	TRBV19	TRBJ1-6	ASTSQGPFSPLH
NA	TRBV24-1	TRBJ2-5	ATSDKTSGGRETQY
NA	TRBV18	TRBJ2-7	ASSPFSERREQY
NA	TRBV9	TRBJ2-2	ASSGQGGAGELF
NA	TRBV19	TRBJ2-4	ASSQGQGTHIQY
few	TRBV15	TRBJ1-1	ATSGGGQIAEAF
NA	TRBV6-5	TRBJ1-1	ASSLGDANTEAF
NA	TRBV3-1/TRBV3-2	TRBJ1-1	ASSQDIRTGQEKAF
once	TRBV6-6	TRBJ1-1	ASSWDIREAF
NA	TRBV2	TRBJ1-1	ASSASDRNTEAF
NA	TRBV6-5	TRBJ2-3	ASSYGDSSDTQY
NA	TRBV19	TRBJ1-5	ASSISIQGNQPQH
NA	TRBV30	TRBJ1-4	AWSVSVLYWGTVVSNEKLF
NA	TRBV7-2	TRBJ2-3	ASSLASGADTQY
NA	TRBV9	TRBJ2-2	ASSLPGGELF
few	TRBV4-3	TRBJ1-6	ASSLTGGDSPLH
NA	TRBV19	TRBJ1-1	ASSSRDSYHTEAF
NA	TRBV19	TRBJ2-7	ASREGAWGEQY
NA	TRBV5-4	TRBJ2-3	ASNHDRGPDTQY
few	TRBV10-3	TRBJ1-1	AISESQGGTEAF
NA	TRBV29-1	TRBJ1-1	SVSRGDTEAF
NA	TRBV6-6	TRBJ1-1	ASSYLERRNTEAF
few	TRBV9	TRBJ1-3	ASSVAGDRAGNTIY
NA	TRBV19	TRBJ1-1	ASSVHGQGFTEAF
NA	TRBV11-2	TRBJ1-2	ASSTRRVTVEGYT
NA	TRBV6-2/TRBV6-3	TRBJ1-2	ASSYLYGYT
once	TRBV18	TRBJ2-7	ASSHGTAYEQY
NA	TRBV19	TRBJ2-2	ASTTQGNLPGELF
NA	TRBV12-3/TRBV12-4	TRBJ2-7	ASSWALSYEQY
many	TRBV24-1	TRBJ2-2	ATSPARQGSTGELF
few	TRBV5-5	TRBJ1-3	ASSLGTGELNTIY
NA	TRBV7-9	TRBJ2-5	ASSPGARQETQY
NA	TRBV3-1/TRBV3-2	TRBJ1-3	ASSQAGGYSGNTIY
NA	TRBV12-5	TRBJ2-2	ASGLAPSGGSGELF
NA	TRBV13	TRBJ2-3	ASSFSADLSTDTQY
NA	TRBV9	TRBJ1-5	ASSQGQGTGQPQH
many	TRBV5-4	TRBJ1-2	ASSSSGQSVSGYT
NA	TRBV7-2	TRBJ1-2	ASSLDRAFYGYT
few	TRBV5-6	TRBJ1-2	ASSPQGNYGYT
NA	TRBV5-6	TRBJ1-5	ASSGGTGGGNQPQH
NA	TRBV6-5	TRBJ1-2	ASRDDRVGYGYT
NA	TRBV20-1	TRBJ1-4	RTGDSEI
NA	TRBV3-1/TRBV3-2	TRBJ1-2	ASSQTLGDRNYGYT
NA	TRBV10-3	TRBJ1-6	AISESDRDNSPLH
NA	TRBV5-1	TRBJ2-5	ASSFGRAGETQY
NA	TRBV6-6	TRBJ2-2	ASSYSPGQGAGELF
NA	TRBV18	TRBJ2-5	ASSTSQETQY
NA	TRBV27	TRBJ2-7	ASSSRLAGGPGGEQY
NA	TRBV19	TRBJ2-1	ASSRPGLSEQF
NA	TRBV10-3	TRBJ1-1	AIAAPGGQGTEAF